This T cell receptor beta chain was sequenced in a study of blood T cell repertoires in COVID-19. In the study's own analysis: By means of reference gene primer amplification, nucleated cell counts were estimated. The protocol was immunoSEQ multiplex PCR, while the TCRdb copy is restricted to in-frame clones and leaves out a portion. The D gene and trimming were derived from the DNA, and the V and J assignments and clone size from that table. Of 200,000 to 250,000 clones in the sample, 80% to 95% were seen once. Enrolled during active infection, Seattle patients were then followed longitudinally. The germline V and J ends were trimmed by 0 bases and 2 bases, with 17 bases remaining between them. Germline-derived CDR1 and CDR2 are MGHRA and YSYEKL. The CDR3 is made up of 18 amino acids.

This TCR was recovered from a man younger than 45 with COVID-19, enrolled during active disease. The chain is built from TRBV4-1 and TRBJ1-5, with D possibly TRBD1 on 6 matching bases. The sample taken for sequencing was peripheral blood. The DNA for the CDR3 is TGCGCCAGCAGCCAAGATTTGCGGACAGTCCTAGGCAATCAGCCCCAGCATTTT. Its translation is CASSQDLRTVLGNQPQHF.